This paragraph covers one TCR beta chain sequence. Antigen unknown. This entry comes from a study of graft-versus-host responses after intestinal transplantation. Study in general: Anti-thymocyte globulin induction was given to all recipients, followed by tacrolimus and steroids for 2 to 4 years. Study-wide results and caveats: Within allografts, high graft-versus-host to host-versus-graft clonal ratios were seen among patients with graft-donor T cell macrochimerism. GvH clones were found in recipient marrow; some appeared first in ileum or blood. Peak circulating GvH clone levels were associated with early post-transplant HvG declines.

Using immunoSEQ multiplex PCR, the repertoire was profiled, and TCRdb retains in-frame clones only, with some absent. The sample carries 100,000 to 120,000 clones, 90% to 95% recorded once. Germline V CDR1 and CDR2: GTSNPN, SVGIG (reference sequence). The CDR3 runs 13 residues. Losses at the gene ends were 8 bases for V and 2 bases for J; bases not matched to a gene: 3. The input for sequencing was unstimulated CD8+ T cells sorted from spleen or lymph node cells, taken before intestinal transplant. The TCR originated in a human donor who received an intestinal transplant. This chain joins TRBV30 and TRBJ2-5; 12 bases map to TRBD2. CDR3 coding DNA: TGTGCCGGGCTAGCGGGAGGGCAAGAGACCCAGTACTTC. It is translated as CAGLAGGQETQYF.